The clone carrying this T cell receptor beta chain was observed at least ten times. Its antigen is undetermined. This CDR3 is 16 amino acids long. Germline CDR1 and CDR2: MNHEY and SMNVEV (reference sequence). Trimming cost V 11 bases and J 4 bases, with 23 bases left between them. Reasons for excluding patients were uncontrolled infection, other autoimmune disease, pregnancy or lactation. PBMCs were sourced from roughly 9.1 ml fresh peripheral blood. The sample belongs to a study of T cells in Graves' hyperthyroidism and ophthalmopathy. Using RNA transcripts as the source, TCR beta CDR3 regions were amplified. First-round RT-PCR of the TCR CDR3 relied on the HTBI primer set. MiXCR, run by TCRdb on the multiplex PCR reads, gives a single entry per CDR3 protein. The table has fewer than 450,000 distinct CDR3 sequences, approximately 18% seen once. Study-level findings and limits: Most expanded thyroid clonotypes above 0.001 recurred in blood. Stable hyperthyroidism was told apart from ophthalmopathy by a model built on 13 V-J features.

Sequencing was done on a sample of blood. The receptor's source is a woman aged 25 to 39 with Graves' hyperthyroidism that later progressed to Graves' ophthalmopathy. V is TRBV27 and J is TRBJ2-2; no firm D call. CDR3 sequence: CAPPRPTLNFTGELFF. Written as DNA, the CDR3 is TGTGCCCCGCCCCGACCAACCTTAAATTTCACCGGGGAGCTGTTTTTT.